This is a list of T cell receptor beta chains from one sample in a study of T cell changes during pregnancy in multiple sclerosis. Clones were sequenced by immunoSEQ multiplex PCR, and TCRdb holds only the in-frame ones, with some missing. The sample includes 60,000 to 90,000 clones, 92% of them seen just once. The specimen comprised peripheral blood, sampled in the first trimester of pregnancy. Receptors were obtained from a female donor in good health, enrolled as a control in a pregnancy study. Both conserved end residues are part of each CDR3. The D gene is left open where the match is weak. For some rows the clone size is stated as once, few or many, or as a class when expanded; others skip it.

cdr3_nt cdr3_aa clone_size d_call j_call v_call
TGTGCCAGCAGTTTTCTCCCCGGGGGGGGGCAGGGAGAGATCTACGAGCAGTACTTC CASSFLPGGGQGEIYEQYF NA TRBD2 TRBJ2-7 TRBV28
TGTGCCAGCAGTTCTGGGGGGACGGGGATTTACAATGAGCAGTTCTTC CASSSGGTGIYNEQFF NA NA TRBJ2-1 TRBV28
TGCAGTGCTTACAGGGTTGGCTACACCTTC CSAYRVGYTF NA NA TRBJ1-2 TRBV20-1
TGTGCCAGCAGTCCCTCCGGGTGGGGCATAGGGCCCCGCTACGAGCAGTACTTC CASSPSGWGIGPRYEQYF NA NA TRBJ2-7 TRBV28
TGCGCCAGCAGCCCTCGGGACAGCCTTATGAACACTGAAGCTTTCTTT CASSPRDSLMNTEAFF NA TRBD1 TRBJ1-1 TRBV5-1
TGTGCCAGCAGACGACTAGCGGGACGAACAGATACGCAGTATTTT CASRRLAGRTDTQYF once TRBD2 TRBJ2-3 TRBV6-6
TGTGCCTCTGCAGCGGGACTAGGAGAGCAGTACTTC CASAAGLGEQYF NA TRBD2 TRBJ2-7 TRBV7-9
TGTGCCATCAGTGCCACGGACAGCGGGGGGGAGACCCAGTACTTC CAISATDSGGETQYF NA TRBD2 TRBJ2-5 TRBV10-3
TGTGCCAGTAGTTCACTATCTGGAAACACCATATATTTT CASSSLSGNTIYF NA NA TRBJ1-3 TRBV19
TGTGCCAGCAGCTTAAGTTCGCAGGGCAAGCAGTACTTC CASSLSSQGKQYF NA NA TRBJ2-7 TRBV11-3
TGCGCCAGCAGTCGATCGCCGGGACAGGGTACCCCCTACGAGCAGTACTTC CASSRSPGQGTPYEQYF NA TRBD1 TRBJ2-7 TRBV23-1
TGCGCCAGCAGCCGATCGGACAGCTTGAACACTGAAGCTTTCTTT CASSRSDSLNTEAFF NA NA TRBJ1-1 TRBV4-1
TGTGCCAGCAGCTTCGGGAGGTACACTGAAGCTTTCTTT CASSFGRYTEAFF NA NA TRBJ1-1 TRBV5-6
TGCGCCAGCAGCCAAGTCTATAGCTCCTACAATGAGCAGTTCTTC CASSQVYSSYNEQFF NA NA TRBJ2-1 TRBV4-1
TGTGCCAGCGAGCCCGTCAGGCTGGCCACTGAAGCTTTCTTT CASEPVRLATEAFF NA NA TRBJ1-1 TRBV28
TGTGCCAGCAGTGATAGAATTGAAGGGACTAGCGACTTC CASSDRIEGTSDF NA TRBD2 TRBJ2-5 TRBV2
TGTGCCAGCAGCAAGAGGGACAGGGGGTCCCACGAGCAGTACTTC CASSKRDRGSHEQYF NA TRBD1 TRBJ2-7 TRBV7-9
TGTGCCAGCAGCTTGATTGGCGCCCTTTCAGGAGCTTTCTTT CASSLIGALSGAFF once NA TRBJ1-1 TRBV7-9
TGCAGCGTTGCGGGGGAACCAGGTGGTGAAAAACTGTTTTTT CSVAGEPGGEKLFF once NA TRBJ1-4 TRBV29-1
TGTGCCAGCAGCGCCTCGGGGGGCACAGATACGCAGTATTTT CASSASGGTDTQYF NA NA TRBJ2-3 TRBV9
TGCGCCAGCAGCCATAGGGGGGGAACGAACACCGGGGAGCTGTTTTTT CASSHRGGTNTGELFF NA NA TRBJ2-2 TRBV4-1
TGCGCCAGCAGCCAGACAGGTCGTTATCAGCCCCAGCATTTT CASSQTGRYQPQHF NA NA TRBJ1-5 TRBV4-1
TGTGCCAGCAGCTATCGACAGGGGGTAGCTGAAGCTTTCTTT CASSYRQGVAEAFF NA TRBD1 TRBJ1-1 TRBV7-9
TGTGCCAGCAGCGTAGGACTAGCGGGAGGGGCCCCCATCTACAATGAGCAGTTCTTC CASSVGLAGGAPIYNEQFF NA TRBD2 TRBJ2-1 TRBV9
TGCGCCAGCAGGGGCAGCACAGATACGCAGTATTTT CASRGSTDTQYF NA NA TRBJ2-3 TRBV5-1
TGTGCCAGCAGTTACTCGAGGGCAGGCATCTACGAGCAGTACTTC CASSYSRAGIYEQYF NA NA TRBJ2-7 TRBV6-6
TGTGCCAGCAGTTTAACTGCGTCCTACGAGCAGTACTTC CASSLTASYEQYF once NA TRBJ2-7 TRBV27
TGTGCCATCAGTGGGGAGGAAGGGAGTGGTCAGCCCCAGCATTTT CAISGEEGSGQPQHF NA NA TRBJ1-5 TRBV10-3
TGTGCCAGCAGCGAGGGGGTAAACAATCAGCCCCAGCATTTT CASSEGVNNQPQHF NA NA TRBJ1-5 TRBV5-4
TGCGCCAGCAGCTTAGGGTCAGGGAATAATGAAAAACTGTTTTTT CASSLGSGNNEKLFF NA NA TRBJ1-4 TRBV5-1
TGTGCCACCAGCAGAGCCCCTGCACTAGCGGGAGAGACAGATACGCAGTATTTT CATSRAPALAGETDTQYF NA TRBD2 TRBJ2-3 TRBV15
TGTGCCATCAGTGAGCCGACTGAGAGCTACTACGAGCAGTACTTC CAISEPTESYYEQYF NA NA TRBJ2-7 TRBV10-3
TGTGCCAGCAGCAGTTACGTTTCGGGGAAAGAGACCCAGTACTTC CASSSYVSGKETQYF NA NA TRBJ2-5 TRBV5-4
TGTGCCAGCACCCAATGGGTGGGCAGCCCCGAGCAGTACTTC CASTQWVGSPEQYF NA NA TRBJ2-7 TRBV28
TGCGCCAGCAGCCCCGGGACAGAGGCCGGGGAGCTGTTTTTT CASSPGTEAGELFF NA TRBD1 TRBJ2-2 TRBV5-1
TGTGCCAGCAGTGAACAGGCCCCACATCGAGGGACTGAAGCTTTCTTT CASSEQAPHRGTEAFF NA NA TRBJ1-1 TRBV6-1